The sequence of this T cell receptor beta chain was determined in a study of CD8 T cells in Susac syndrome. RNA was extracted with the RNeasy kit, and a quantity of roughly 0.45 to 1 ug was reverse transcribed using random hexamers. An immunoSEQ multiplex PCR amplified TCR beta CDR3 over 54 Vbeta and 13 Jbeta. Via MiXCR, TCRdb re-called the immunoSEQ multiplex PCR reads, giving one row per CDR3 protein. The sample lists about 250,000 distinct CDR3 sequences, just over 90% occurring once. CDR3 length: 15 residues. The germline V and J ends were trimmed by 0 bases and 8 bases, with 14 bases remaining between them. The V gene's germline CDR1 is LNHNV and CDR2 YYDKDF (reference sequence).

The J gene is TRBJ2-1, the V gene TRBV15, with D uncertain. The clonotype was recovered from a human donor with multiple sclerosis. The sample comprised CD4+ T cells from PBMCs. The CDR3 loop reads CATSRDIGQLDEQFF. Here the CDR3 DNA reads TGTGCCACCAGCAGAGATATAGGGCAGCTCGATGAGCAGTTCTTC.